These T cell receptor beta chains were read from a single sample in a study of CD8+CD57+ T cells in acquired aplastic anemia. Using its own MiXCR run on the reads, TCRdb lists one record per CDR3 protein. The sample shows about 200,000 distinct CDR3 sequences, under 50% of them seen only once. Material for sequencing was sorted CD4+, CD8+, or CD8+CD57+ T cells (not recorded which) from PBMCs. The receptors stem from a human donor with aplastic anemia. CDR3s include the opening cysteine and the closing phenylalanine or tryptophan. The D gene is left open where the match is weak. A clone size is listed for some rows: how often the clone was seen (once, few, many), or a class if it is expanded.

size,D,J,V,DNA,CDR3
.,TRBD1,TRBJ1-1,TRBV25-1,TGTGCCAGCAGTGCTACCGCGGGGACAGGGAACACTGAAGCTTTCTTT,CASSATAGTGNTEAFF
.,.,TRBJ2-7,TRBV5-1,TGCGCCAGCAGCTTGGGGGGGGCGCCTTTTGCCGAGCAGTACTTC,CASSLGGAPFAEQYF
.,.,TRBJ2-7,TRBV20-1,TGCAGTGCTCTCCGGGACTCGGCCTACGAGCAGTACTTC,CSALRDSAYEQYF
many,.,TRBJ1-2,TRBV14,TGTGCCAGCAGCCCATTCAGGCAGGCGGCTAACTATGGCTACACCTTC,CASSPFRQAANYGYTF
once,.,TRBJ1-2,TRBV5-6,TGTGCCAGCAGCTTGGATCGGGGGCCCTCCTATGGCTACACCTTC,CASSLDRGPSYGYTF
.,.,TRBJ2-7,TRBV6-5,TGTGCCAGCACCAACAATCCGTACAGATCCTACGAGCAGTACTTC,CASTNNPYRSYEQYF
few,TRBD1,TRBJ1-1,TRBV18,TGTGCCAGCTCGCCCCCGGGACAGGTAATAATGAACACTGAAGCTTTCTTT,CASSPPGQVIMNTEAFF
few,.,TRBJ1-6,TRBV15,TGTGCCACCAGCAGAGACGTATTCGGGAATTCACCCCTCCACTTT,CATSRDVFGNSPLHF
.,.,TRBJ2-7,TRBV12-3/TRBV12-4,TGTGCCAGCAGTTACGACGGGTACGAGCAGTACTTC,CASSYDGYEQYF
once,.,TRBJ2-7,TRBV7-9,TGTGCCAGCATGGGACCGGAGTCCTACGAGCAGTACTTC,CASMGPESYEQYF
many,.,TRBJ2-2,TRBV7-9,TGTGCCAGCGCCTGGGGGGGGCCGAACACCGGGGAGCTGTTTTTT,CASAWGGPNTGELFF
few,.,TRBJ1-5,TRBV6-2/TRBV6-3,TGTGCCAGCAGTCACGCTGTCCGTGAGGGTGGCAATCAGCCCCAGCATTTT,CASSHAVREGGNQPQHF
.,.,TRBJ1-2,TRBV10-3,TGTGCCATCAGTGAGGATAAGGGACCTTATGGCTACACCTTC,CAISEDKGPYGYTF
once,.,TRBJ1-1,TRBV7-9,TGTGCCAGCAGCCAGGGAGACAGTTCTCCTGAAGCTTTCTTT,CASSQGDSSPEAFF
many,.,TRBJ2-1,TRBV20-1,TGCAGTGCTAAGGGTTGGGACTACAATGAGCAGTTCTTC,CSAKGWDYNEQFF
.,TRBD1,TRBJ2-7,TRBV7-2,TGTGCCAGCAGCATCGGACAGGGTAAGGGTTACGAGCAGTACTTC,CASSIGQGKGYEQYF
.,.,TRBJ2-2,TRBV7-3,TGTGCCAGCGGCGATCTGAATGCCGGGGAGCTGTTTTTT,CASGDLNAGELFF
many,.,TRBJ1-2,TRBV7-9,TGTGCCACGCCGGGGAAATATGGCTACACCTTC,CATPGKYGYTF
once,.,TRBJ1-2,TRBV25-1,TGTGCCAGCAGTGAATACGTATTCGGCTATGGCTACACCTTC,CASSEYVFGYGYTF
many,.,TRBJ2-5,TRBV2,TGTGCCAGCAGTGCTGACCATGAGACCCAGTACTTC,CASSADHETQYF
few,.,TRBJ1-6,TRBV20-1,TGCAGTGCTAGGGTGGGGGCAGGGTATAATTCACCCCTCCACTTT,CSARVGAGYNSPLHF
.,TRBD1,TRBJ1-1,TRBV20-1,TGCAGTGCTCCCACAGGGGGCTTGATGACTGAAGCTTTCTTT,CSAPTGGLMTEAFF
.,.,TRBJ1-5,TRBV20-1,TGCAGTGCTGGGGGGCGGGGCAGGGATCAGCCCCAGCATTTT,CSAGGRGRDQPQHF
.,.,TRBJ1-6,TRBV4-1,TGCGCCAGCAGCCAAGAGTCGGGGAGCTCCTATAATTCACCCCTCCACTTT,CASSQESGSSYNSPLHF
many,TRBD1,TRBJ2-2,TRBV20-1,TGCAGTGCTAGGATAAGGACAGGGGGGGGTACCGGGGAGCTGTTTTTT,CSARIRTGGGTGELFF
many,.,TRBJ1-5,TRBV20-1,TGCAGTGCTACTGCTTACAATCAGCCCCAGCATTTT,CSATAYNQPQHF
.,TRBD1,TRBJ1-6,TRBV5-1,TGTGCCAGCAGCTCTGGGACAGGGGGCGGGTCACCCCTCCACTTT,CASSSGTGGGSPLHF
.,.,TRBJ2-7,TRBV5-1,TGCGCCAGCAGCTTGCAGGTGCGGGATAGCTCCTACGAGCAGTACTTC,CASSLQVRDSSYEQYF
many,.,TRBJ2-2,TRBV5-1,TGCGCCAGCAGCTTGGCCAGTCGGGAGACCGGGGAGCTGTTTTTT,CASSLASRETGELFF
.,.,TRBJ2-3,TRBV20-1,TGCAGTGCTAGAGACCTACAGGGAAAAACAGATACGCAGTATTTT,CSARDLQGKTDTQYF
many,TRBD1,TRBJ1-1,TRBV6-5,TGTGCCAGCAGTTCCCGATACAGGGGAATAACTGAAGCTTTCTTT,CASSSRYRGITEAFF
few,.,TRBJ1-1,TRBV5-1,TGCGCCAGCAGCTCCATGACGGTACCTGAGCCCCCTGAAGCTTTCTTT,CASSSMTVPEPPEAFF
many,.,TRBJ2-3,TRBV5-4,TGTGCCAGCAGCCTAGGAGGTGCCCCCGTTGATACGCAGTATTTT,CASSLGGAPVDTQYF
.,.,TRBJ1-1,TRBV20-1,TGCAGTGGGGCGGGACAAGCTGAAGCTTTCTTT,CSGAGQAEAFF
.,TRBD2,TRBJ2-1,TRBV5-8,TGTGCCAGCAGGCCCGGACTAGTAAGCTCCTACAATGAGCAGTTCTTC,CASRPGLVSSYNEQFF
many,TRBD2,TRBJ2-2,TRBV20-1,TGCAGTGCTAGAGGACTAGCGGGGGGGCTGGACACCGGGGAGCTGTTTTTT,CSARGLAGGLDTGELFF
.,TRBD1,TRBJ1-2,TRBV7-2,TGTGCCAGCAGCTCGGGACAGGGGCGGGACTATGGCTACACCTTC,CASSSGQGRDYGYTF
.,.,TRBJ2-3,TRBV20-1,TGCAGTGCTAGAGGGGGCTCGGGGGCCGATACGCAGTATTTT,CSARGGSGADTQYF
.,.,TRBJ2-1,TRBV9,TGTGCCAGCGGGGGGCCGAGGAATGAGCAGTTCTTC,CASGGPRNEQFF
many,.,TRBJ1-6,TRBV5-1,TGCGCCAGCAGCGCAGGCCTGAATTCACCCCTCCACTTT,CASSAGLNSPLHF
.,.,TRBJ1-1,TRBV14,TGTGCCAGCAGCCCAAATCGGGGAGCGGGCACTGAAGCTTTCTTT,CASSPNRGAGTEAFF
.,.,TRBJ1-3,TRBV11-2,TGTGCCAGCAGCTTAGAAAGGGGTGACTCTGGAAACACCATATATTTT,CASSLERGDSGNTIYF
few,TRBD1,TRBJ1-4,TRBV5-1,TGCGCCAGCAGCCCCCAAGGGGCGGGACAGGGATTTAATGAAAAACTGTTTTTT,CASSPQGAGQGFNEKLFF
.,TRBD1,TRBJ1-3,TRBV2,TGTGCCAGCAGCCCGGACAGGGGAGACACCATATATTTT,CASSPDRGDTIYF
.,.,TRBJ1-6,TRBV10-2,TGCGCCACCCAGGGAGGTTATAGTAATTCACCCCTCCACTTT,CATQGGYSNSPLHF
many,.,TRBJ1-5,TRBV7-2,TGTGCCAGCAGCTACTTGGGCGGCAATCAGCCCCAGCATTTT,CASSYLGGNQPQHF
few,.,TRBJ1-6,TRBV29-1,TGCAGCTCCCGTCGGGGGGGGGGATCACCCCTCCACTTT,CSSRRGGGSPLHF
.,.,TRBJ2-3,TRBV5-1,TGCGCCAGCAGCTTGTTGGGAGGGGGCAATGAGCAGTATTTT,CASSLLGGGNEQYF
.,.,TRBJ2-7,TRBV7-3,TGCGCCAGCAGCCAGGAGGGACTGCCCTACGAGCAGTACTTC,CASSQEGLPYEQYF
many,.,TRBJ1-1,TRBV19,TGTGCCAGTCGTCGTGTCGTACCCATGAACACTGAAGCTTTCTTT,CASRRVVPMNTEAFF
many,TRBD2,TRBJ2-2,TRBV6-5,TGTGCCAGCAGTTATCTTACGGGGGGGCGGACCGGGGAGCTGTTTTTT,CASSYLTGGRTGELFF
.,.,TRBJ2-3,TRBV24-1,TGTGCCACCAGTGAAGGCCACCCGAGGCAGTATTTT,CATSEGHPRQYF
once,.,TRBJ2-7,TRBV2,TGTGCCAGCAGCGTACAGAATGGGTACGAGCAGTACTTC,CASSVQNGYEQYF
many,.,TRBJ1-1,TRBV7-6,TGTGCCAGCAGCTTAGCGCGGACAGAATCTGAAGCTTTCTTT,CASSLARTESEAFF